What follows are 19 T cell receptor beta chains derived from one specimen sequenced in a study of human T cells and chemical hapten exposure. In TCRdb, the RACE reads were re-called with MiXCR into one record per CDR3 protein. The sample carries 180,000 or so distinct CDR3 sequences, around 30% recorded once. This sample's time point: pre-sensitization, week 0. This sample's treatment: therapeutic diphenylcyclopropenone sensitization with weekly scalp DPC. The sample here was whole blood, taken in connection with sensitization to the hapten diphenylcyclopropenone (DPC). These TCRs come from a young woman with alopecia areata. Some clones in this sample may be carry-over from other donors' samples.

There are a few counts of this clonotype. The rearrangement joins TRBV20-1 to TRBJ1-6; maybe TRBD1 (5 bases). The germline CDR1 and CDR2 sequences are DFQATT and SNEGSKA (reference sequence). Trimming pared 3 bases from V and 6 bases from J, leaving 12 bases between. The CDR3 consists of 14 residues. This chain's CDR3 is CSARSAGGNSPLHF. The CDR3, as DNA: TGCAGTGCTAGGTCCGCTGGGGGTAATTCACCCCTCCACTTT.

This clonotype was recorded a few times. The chain uses TRBV19 and TRBJ2-2, with D possibly matching TRBD2 (7 bases). Germline lookup yields CDR1 LNHDA and CDR2 SQIVND (reference sequence). Trimming took off 4 bases at V and 0 bases at J, with 18 bases between the two ends. CDR3 length equals 18 residues. The DNA for the CDR3 is TGTGCCAGTAGTAAGTTCGCGGGGGCACAAACGAACACCGGGGAGCTGTTTTTT. Encoded protein: CASSKFAGAQTNTGELFF.

This chain joins TRBV6-5 and TRBJ1-2; 8 positions agree with TRBD1. With 5 bases clipped from V and 5 bases from J, the junction kept 10 bases outside the gene matches. The length of the CDR3 is 15 residues. Germline lookup yields CDR1 MNHEY and CDR2 SVGAGI. CDR3: CASSPAGGRGYGYTF. The CDR3 DNA reads as TGTGCCAGCAGTCCCGCAGGGGGCCGAGGTTATGGCTACACCTTC.

This clonotype has just a few counts. One end of the junction fails to match germline, which may point to a read error. This chain connects TRBV10-3 to TRBJ1-1; TRBD1 aligns across 9 bases. This CDR3 is 13 amino acids long. CDR1 is ENHRY and CDR2 is SYGVKD in the germline V gene. The CDR3 coding sequence is TGTGCCCTCAGGACAGGGGTGAACACTGAAGCTTTCTTT. This gives the protein CALRTGVNTEAFF.

The V call is TRBV15, the J call TRBJ1-4; D unclear. Germline CDR1 LNHNV, CDR2 YYDKDF (reference sequence). There are 14 residues in the CDR3. Trimming left V 0 bases short and J 7 bases short, with 9 bases between. The CDR3 loop reads CATSRDLGVEKLFF. The CDR3 DNA sequence: TGTGCCACCAGCAGAGATCTAGGTGTTGAAAAACTGTTTTTT.

This clonotype was observed a few times. The CDR3 here is CASTGTGVGAQHF. The CDR3 nucleotides read TGTGCCAGCACCGGGACAGGGGTCGGGGCCCAGCATTTT. The genes are TRBV2 and TRBJ1-5; 10 bases line up with TRBD1. Germline lookup yields CDR1 SNHLY and CDR2 FYNNEI. The CDR3 totals 13 residues. The trim removed 7 bases at V and 11 bases at J, leaving 8 bases unmatched.

Regarding this clonotype: A read error is likely, as this CDR3 ends without the conserved phenylalanine or tryptophan. The chain combines TRBV3-1 with TRBJ1-1; D possibly corresponds to TRBD1 (6 bases). CDR1 is LGHDT and CDR2 is YNNKEL in the germline V gene (reference sequence). V lost 8 bases to trimming and J lost 8 bases, with 18 bases between them. The CDR3 consists of 13 residues. Here the CDR3 DNA reads TGTGCCAGCGCTCGAGGGAGTGGACAGGAAGCTTTCTCT. Protein sequence: CASARGSGQEAFS.

This clonotype was recorded at least ten times. The J gene is TRBJ2-3, the V gene TRBV29-1; 8 bases line up with TRBD2. The V gene's germline CDR1 is SQVTM and CDR2 ANQGSEA. The CDR3 totals 13 residues. Trimming at V came to 6 bases and at J to 3 bases, leaving 5 bases not matched to a gene. The CDR3 protein is CSVRGLATDTQYF. CDR3 DNA sequence: TGCAGCGTCCGAGGACTAGCTACAGATACGCAGTATTTT.

This clonotype was counted between two and nine times. The rearrangement links TRBV28 to TRBJ1-2; D possibly corresponds to TRBD1 (6 bases). The CDR3 is made up of 13 amino acids. The germline V gene encodes CDR1 MDHEN and CDR2 SYDVKM. V shed 6 bases and J shed 2 bases, with 10 bases lying between them. The CDR3 is CASSTTGNYGYTF. CDR3 nucleotide sequence: TGTGCCAGCAGCACAACAGGGAACTATGGCTACACCTTC.

This clonotype turned up a few times. V usage is TRBV29-1 and J usage is TRBJ1-5; D call uncertain. This CDR3 has 13 residues. V gave up 0 bases and J gave up 7 bases, with 10 bases separating them. Germline CDR1 is SQVTM and CDR2 is ANQGSEA. In nucleotides, the CDR3 is TGCAGCGTTGAAGATCAGCAAGGGCAGCCCCAGCATTTT. It is translated as CSVEDQQGQPQHF.

The J gene is TRBJ2-3, the V gene TRBV5-1; 11 bases align to TRBD2. With V trimmed by 1 base and J by 6 bases, 7 bases remained unmatched. This CDR3 contains 16 residues. Germline V gene sequence: CDR1 SGHRS, CDR2 YFSETQ. CDR3 protein: CASSLSLAGGLDTQYF. For the CDR3, the DNA is TGCGCCAGCAGCTTGAGCCTAGCGGGGGGTCTGGATACGCAGTATTTT.

Points on this clonotype: A much bigger clone sits one base away, suggesting this may be a read error. The V gene is TRBV6-1, the J gene TRBJ2-7; D gene uncertain. CDR1 and CDR2 from the germline V gene are MNHNS and SASEGT. This CDR3 spans 11 amino acids. This CDR3 is CANSDWYEQYF. In nucleotides, the CDR3 is TGTGCCAACAGTGACTGGTACGAGCAGTACTTC.

V usage is TRBV5-6 and J usage is TRBJ1-3; D perhaps matches TRBD1 (5 bases). This CDR3 is 16 amino acids long. Germline V CDR1 and CDR2: SGHDT, YYEEEE. The V end lost 0 bases, the J end lost 0 bases, and 10 bases lay between the germline ends. The CDR3 DNA reads TGTGCCAGCAGCTTGGCTGGGACGAGCTCTGGAAACACCATATATTTT. The encoded protein is CASSLAGTSSGNTIYF.

The rearrangement joins TRBV7-2 to TRBJ1-2; D is unclear. The CDR3 consists of 14 residues. Germline CDR1 is SGHTA and CDR2 is FQGNSA. V was pared by 2 bases and J by 2 bases, with 9 bases between. The CDR3 DNA reads as TGTGCCAGCAGCTTAAACCGGGGAAACTATGGCTACACCTTC. Its protein product is CASSLNRGNYGYTF.

This clonotype was detected many times. V and J are TRBV12-3 or TRBV12-4 and TRBJ1-1; no definite D call. The CDR3 contains 15 residues. V lost 1 base, J lost 5 bases, and 14 bases lay in between. The CDR3 reads CASSLETRWSTEAFF. The DNA of the CDR3 is TGTGCCAGCAGTTTAGAGACCCGCTGGAGTACTGAAGCTTTCTTT.

This clonotype occurred a few times. This chain links TRBV5-1 with TRBJ2-3; possibly TRBD1 or TRBD2 for D (5 bases each). Trimming removed 2 bases at V and 0 bases at J, with 10 bases between. Germline loops: CDR1 SGHRS, CDR2 YFSETQ. This CDR3 has 15 amino acids. In DNA form, the CDR3 reads TGCGCCAGCAGCTTCACGGGACGTAGCACAGATACGCAGTATTTT. Protein: CASSFTGRSTDTQYF.

This clonotype was picked up a small number of times. The chain links TRBV15 to TRBJ2-7; 7 nucleotides agree with TRBD1. J gave up 7 bases and V 1 base, and 13 bases lay outside the gene matches. The CDR3 sequence is 16 residues long. The germline V gene encodes CDR1 LNHNV and CDR2 YYDKDF (reference sequence). For the CDR3, the DNA is TGTGCCACCAGCAGAGTCGTTGGGACAGAACCAGGAGAGCAGTACTTC. Translated, it gives CATSRVVGTEPGEQYF.

The rearrangement joins TRBV30 to TRBJ1-1, with D perhaps matching TRBD1 (5 bases). Trimming removed 1 base at V and 4 bases at J, with 13 bases between. The germline CDR1 and CDR2 sequences are GTSNPN and SVGIG (reference sequence). The CDR3 spans 14 residues. Here the CDR3 DNA reads TGTGCCTGGAGTGGCCCGGGGGTCAGCACTGAAGCTTTCTTT. Translation: CAWSGPGVSTEAFF.

The chain links TRBV20-1 to TRBJ1-2; 8 nucleotides align to TRBD1. The CDR3 loop spans 12 amino acids. Germline loops: CDR1 DFQATT, CDR2 SNEGSKA (reference sequence). The junction had 11 bases not matched to a gene; V was cut back by 3 bases and J by 14 bases. The CDR3 sequence is CSASDRQGIETF. The CDR3 bases are TGCAGTGCTAGTGATAGACAGGGGATAGAAACCTTC.